This T cell receptor beta chain was profiled in a study of CD8+CD57+ T cells in acquired aplastic anemia. Study-wide results and caveats: Patients and controls were found to share 25 to 35 CD8+ CDR3 sequences.

The germline gives CDR1 SNHLY, CDR2 FYNNEI. V was pared by 3 bases and J by 1 base, with 2 bases of the junction left unmatched. The CDR3 has 14 amino acids. Notes on this clonotype: Its specificity is not known.

Profiles of TCR beta VDJ and CDR3 were generated from a genomic DNA template. MiXCR, run by TCRdb on the reads, gives a single entry per CDR3 protein. Among about 210,000 distinct CDR3 sequences listed, about 59% were seen once. V and J are TRBV2 and TRBJ2-7; 8 bases are shared with TRBD2. Sequencing was performed on sorted CD4+, CD8+, or CD8+CD57+ T cells (not recorded which) from PBMCs. The receptor was derived from a human donor in good health. CDR3 nucleotide sequence: TGTGCCAGCAGTGAGGGCGGGAGGTCCTACGAGCAGTACTTC. Translation: CASSEGGRSYEQYF.